The 5 T cell receptor beta chains below all came from one sample that was sequenced in a study of blood T cells in healthy people across ages (dated by TCRdb to about 2015). Library method: 5' RACE. Sequencing was carried out with an Illumina HiSeq 2500. The second PCR ran for about 7 to 11 cycles and used a J-beta primer mix along with a sample-barcoded 5' primer. Clones were called with MiXCR by TCRdb after fastp trimmed the public reads at Q25, and only in-frame beta chains were retained. For every CDR3 protein sequence, its rows merge into one entry that carries the most common genes and DNA. For this sample the table gives about 1.5 million distinct CDR3 sequences, of which 35% to 45% were detected only once. The top ten clonotypes cover about 4.1% of the sample. Sequencing was performed on blood. The receptors come from a woman younger than 35 in good health.

In its sample, this clonotype was seen a few times. The J gene is TRBJ2-7, the V gene TRBV4-2; 9 bases are a match to TRBD2. Germline trimming cut 2 bases from V and 2 bases from J; bases unmatched to any gene: 7. The germline V gene encodes CDR1 LGHNA and CDR2 YNFKEQ. The CDR3 contains 16 residues. The CDR3 region has the DNA TGTGCCAGCAGCCAATCTATGACTAGCGGAGCCTACGAGCAGTACTTC. Protein: CASSQSMTSGAYEQYF.

To note about this clonotype: This may come from a read error, since a much larger clone is one base off. This sequence joins TRBV29-1 and TRBJ2-5; no firm D call. CDR3 length equals 14 residues. CDR1 and CDR2 from the germline V gene are SQVTM and ANQGSEA. V was shortened by 4 bases and J by 5 bases, with 17 bases between the two germline ends. The CDR3 DNA follows: TGCAGCGTTGTATCCAGGTTGAGTGTGGAGACCCAGTACTTC. Protein: CSVVSRLSVETQYF.

This chain's CDR3 is CASGLAGRFGTDTQYF. DNA of the CDR3: TGTGCCAGCGGTTTAGCGGGGCGCTTCGGCACAGATACGCAGTATTTT. This chain connects TRBV7-7 to TRBJ2-3; 8 positions match TRBD2. Germline V gene lookup returns CDR1 SSHAT and CDR2 FNYEAQ (reference sequence). The CDR3 contains 16 residues. J gave up 1 base and V 8 bases, and 11 bases lay outside the gene matches.

The sample holds a few counts of this clonotype. V is TRBV11-2 and J is TRBJ2-7, with 9 bases lining up with TRBD2. The CDR3 spans 16 residues. V lost 4 bases and J lost 4; bases outside the gene matches: 11. The germline gives CDR1 SGHAT, CDR2 FQNNGV. CDR3 protein: CASSSARSGRRYEQYF. CDR3 DNA sequence: TGTGCCAGCAGCTCCGCCCGTAGCGGGAGAAGGTACGAGCAGTACTTC.

A note on this clonotype: Just one base apart from a much larger clone, this may be a read error. The chain links TRBV4-1 to TRBJ2-7; TRBD1 matches at 9 bases. The CDR3 totals 17 residues. Germline CDR1 is MGHRA and CDR2 is YSYEKL. CDR3 in amino acids: CAGSQDLSGQGFYEQYF. The CDR3 DNA reads TGCGCCGGCAGCCAAGATCTTTCGGGACAGGGATTCTACGAGCAGTACTTC.